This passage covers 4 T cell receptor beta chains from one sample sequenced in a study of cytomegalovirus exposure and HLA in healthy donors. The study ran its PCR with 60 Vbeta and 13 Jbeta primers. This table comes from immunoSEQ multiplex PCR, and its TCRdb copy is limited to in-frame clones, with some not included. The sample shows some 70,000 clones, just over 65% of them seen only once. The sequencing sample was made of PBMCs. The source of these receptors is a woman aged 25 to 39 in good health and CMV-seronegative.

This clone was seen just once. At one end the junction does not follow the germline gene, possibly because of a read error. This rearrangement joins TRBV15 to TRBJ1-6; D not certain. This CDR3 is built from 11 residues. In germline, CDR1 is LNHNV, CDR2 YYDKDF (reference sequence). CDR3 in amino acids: CATSRWLPPNF. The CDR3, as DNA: TGTGCCACCAGCAGATGGCTCCCTCCCAACTTT.

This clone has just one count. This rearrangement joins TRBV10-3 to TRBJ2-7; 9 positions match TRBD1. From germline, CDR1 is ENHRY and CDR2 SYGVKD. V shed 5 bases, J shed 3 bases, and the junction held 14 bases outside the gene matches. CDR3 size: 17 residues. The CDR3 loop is CAISYARTGTGFYEQYF. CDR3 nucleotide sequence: TGTGCCATCAGTTATGCACGAACCGGGACAGGGTTCTACGAGCAGTACTTC.

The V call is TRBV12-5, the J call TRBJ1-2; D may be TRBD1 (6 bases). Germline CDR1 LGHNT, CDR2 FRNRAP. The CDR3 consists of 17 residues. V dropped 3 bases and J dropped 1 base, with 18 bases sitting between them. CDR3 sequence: CASGLDSGQRFNYGYTF. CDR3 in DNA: TGTGCTAGTGGTTTAGATTCCGGACAGCGATTTAACTATGGCTACACCTTC.

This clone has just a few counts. CDR3 in amino acids: CASRDRNTEAFF. Here the CDR3 DNA reads TGTGCCAGCAGGGACAGGAACACTGAAGCTTTCTTT. This chain connects TRBV7-9 to TRBJ1-1; D may be TRBD1 (6 bases). V lost 6 bases and J 1 base, leaving 6 bases between the germline ends. Germline-derived CDR1 and CDR2 are SEHNR and FQNEAQ (reference sequence). The CDR3 covers 12 residues.